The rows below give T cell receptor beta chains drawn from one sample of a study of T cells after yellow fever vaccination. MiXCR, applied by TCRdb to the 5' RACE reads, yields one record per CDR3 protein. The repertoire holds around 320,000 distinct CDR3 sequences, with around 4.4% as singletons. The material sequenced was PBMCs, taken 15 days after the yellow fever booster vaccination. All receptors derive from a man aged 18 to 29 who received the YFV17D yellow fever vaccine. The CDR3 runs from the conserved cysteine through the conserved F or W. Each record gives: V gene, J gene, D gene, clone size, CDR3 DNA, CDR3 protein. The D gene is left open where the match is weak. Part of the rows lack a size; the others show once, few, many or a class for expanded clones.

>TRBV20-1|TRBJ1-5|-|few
TGCAGTGCAAAGGGGTCAACATTCAATCAGCCCCAGCATTTT
CSAKGSTFNQPQHF
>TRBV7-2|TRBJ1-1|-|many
TGTGCCAGCAGCTCATTCCCGGGGAGTGGAACTGAAGCTTTCTTT
CASSSFPGSGTEAFF
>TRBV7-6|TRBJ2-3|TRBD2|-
TGTGCCAGCAGCTTACAAGCGGGGCCTAGCACAGATACGCAGTATTTT
CASSLQAGPSTDTQYF
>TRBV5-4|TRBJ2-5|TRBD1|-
TGTGCCAGCGGACCGACAGGGGTGGAGACCCAGTACTTC
CASGPTGVETQYF
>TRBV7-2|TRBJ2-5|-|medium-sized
TGTGCCAGCAGCTCACAAGAGACCCAGTACTTC
CASSSQETQYF
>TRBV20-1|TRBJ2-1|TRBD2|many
TGCAGTGCTAGAGACATACTAGCGGGTTTCGATGAGCAGTTCTTC
CSARDILAGFDEQFF
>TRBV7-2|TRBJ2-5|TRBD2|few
TGTGCCAGCAGCTCCCTGGGACTAATACAAGAGACCCAGTACTTC
CASSSLGLIQETQYF
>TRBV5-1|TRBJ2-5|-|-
TGCGCCAGCAGATTCTTAGGGCAAGAGACCCAGTACTTC
CASRFLGQETQYF
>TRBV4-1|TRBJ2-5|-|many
TGCGCCAGCAGCCAAGATAGTCGCCGAGAGACCCAGTACTTC
CASSQDSRRETQYF
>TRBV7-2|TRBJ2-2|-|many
TGTGCCAGCAGCTTCGGGGGCGAGACCGGGGAGCTGTTTTTT
CASSFGGETGELFF
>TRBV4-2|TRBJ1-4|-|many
TGTGCCAGCAGCCAGCCGGGCAGGGATAATGAAAAACTGTTTTTT
CASSQPGRDNEKLFF
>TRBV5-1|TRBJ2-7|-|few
TGCGCCAGCAGCCTGAACCAGGGGTCCCACGAGCAGTACTTC
CASSLNQGSHEQYF
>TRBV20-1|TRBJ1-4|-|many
TGCAGTGCTAGCCGGGACCGATCAACTAATGAAAAACTGTTTTTT
CSASRDRSTNEKLFF
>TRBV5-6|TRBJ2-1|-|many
TGTGCCAGCAGCTTAAGAGTCAATGAGCAGTTCTTC
CASSLRVNEQFF
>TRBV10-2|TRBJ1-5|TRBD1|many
TGCGCCAGTAAGGGACAGATCAATCAGCCCCAGCATTTT
CASKGQINQPQHF
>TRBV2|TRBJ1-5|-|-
TGTGCCAGCAGTCCCCTTGAGCGTCAGCCCCAGCATTTT
CASSPLERQPQHF
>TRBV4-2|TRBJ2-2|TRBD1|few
TGTGCCAGCAGCCATGAGACAGGGGGCACCGGGGAGCTGTTTTTT
CASSHETGGTGELFF
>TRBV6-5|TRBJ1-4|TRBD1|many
TGTGCCAGCAGTTACTCTTCAGGGGGGACTAATGAAAAACTGTTTTTT
CASSYSSGGTNEKLFF
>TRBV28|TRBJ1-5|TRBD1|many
TGTGCCAGCAGCCACCCCGAGGGGGCCAAGCCCCAGCATTTT
CASSHPEGAKPQHF
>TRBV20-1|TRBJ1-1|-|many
TGCAGTGCTAGAGCCCGAGTAAACACTGAAGCTTTCTTT
CSARARVNTEAFF
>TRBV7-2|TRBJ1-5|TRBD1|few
TGTGCCAGCAGTAAAACAGGGGGGGAACGTCAGCCCCAGCATTTT
CASSKTGGERQPQHF
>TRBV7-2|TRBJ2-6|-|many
TGTGCCAGCAGGCCAGGCGAGCAAGGTGGGGCCAACGTCCTGACTTTC
CASRPGEQGGANVLTF
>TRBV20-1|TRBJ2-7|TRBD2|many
TGCACCCCCCCCAGAGCGGGGGGACTAACGGGCTACGAGCAGTACTTC
CTPPRAGGLTGYEQYF
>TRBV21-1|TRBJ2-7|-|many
TGTGCCAGCAGCACGGAGGGGGAGGGGCACGAGCAGTACTTC
CASSTEGEGHEQYF
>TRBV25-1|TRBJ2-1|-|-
TGTGCCAGCAGTGAATTTGGAGATAACAATGAGCAGTTCTTC
CASSEFGDNNEQFF
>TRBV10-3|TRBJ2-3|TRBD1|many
TGTGCCATCAGTGAGTCGGCCAGGGGGCGAGTTGATACGCAGTATTTT
CAISESARGRVDTQYF
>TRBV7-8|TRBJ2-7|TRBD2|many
TGTGCCAGCAGCAGTAGCGGGGGGCTCTACGAGCAGTACTTC
CASSSSGGLYEQYF
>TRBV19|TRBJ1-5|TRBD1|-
TGTGCCAGTAGTACCTTTGACAGGGGGAATCAGCCCCAGCATTTT
CASSTFDRGNQPQHF
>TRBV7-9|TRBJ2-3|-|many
TGTGCCAGCAGCTTACTAGCCCGATCGGCGGATACGCAGTATTTT
CASSLLARSADTQYF
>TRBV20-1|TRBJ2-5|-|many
TGCAGTGCTAGGGAGACAGTCCGATTCCAAGAGACCCAGTACTTC
CSARETVRFQETQYF
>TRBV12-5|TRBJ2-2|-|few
TGTGCTAGTGGTTTGGTACTCGATAGGAACACCGGGGAGCTGTTTTTT
CASGLVLDRNTGELFF
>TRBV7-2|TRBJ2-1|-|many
TGTGCCAGCAGCCCCGCCGGGGCCAACAATGAGCAGTTCTTC
CASSPAGANNEQFF
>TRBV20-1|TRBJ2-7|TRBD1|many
TGCAGTGCTACTTGGGACAGGGGAGCCTCCGAGCAGTACTTC
CSATWDRGASEQYF
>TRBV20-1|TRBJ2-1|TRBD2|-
TGCAGTGCTAGAGAACGGACTAGCGGGGCACGGGGCAATGAGCAGTTCTTC
CSARERTSGARGNEQFF
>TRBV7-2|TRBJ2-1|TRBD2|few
TGTGCCAGCTTGCGGGGGAACTACAATGAGCAGTTCTTC
CASLRGNYNEQFF
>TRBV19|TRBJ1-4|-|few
TGTGCCAGTAGTTGGGCCCGTAATGAAAAACTGTTTTTT
CASSWARNEKLFF
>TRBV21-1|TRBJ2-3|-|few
TGTGCCAGCAGCAAAGGCGGGGGAGACCAACCACGAATTTCTAGCACAGATACGCAGTATTTT
CASSKGGGDQPRISSTDTQYF
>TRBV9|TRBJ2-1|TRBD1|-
TGTGCCAGCAGCGTATCCAGGACAGGGGACTCCTATGAGCAGTTCTTC
CASSVSRTGDSYEQFF